This TCR beta chain was profiled in a study of blood T cell repertoires in COVID-19. Study summary: Material from acute and convalescent COVID-19 was sourced from the United States, Italy and Spain. In each case, the material was cDNA or gDNA derived from T cells, B-cell-depleted T cells, or PBMCs.

Original analysis: From reference gene primer amplification, estimates of nucleated cell counts were derived. Assay: immunoSEQ multiplex PCR; the TCRdb copy retains only in-frame clones and omits some. D and trimming come from the DNA, and the V and J calls and clone size come from that table. Of 100,000 or so clones listed, roughly nine tenths were seen once; the top ten hold 17%. Trimming removed 3 bases from V and 5 bases from J; junction bases left unmatched: 2. In germline, CDR1 is SGHAT, CDR2 FQNNGV. The CDR3 has 14 amino acids. The sequence was collected from a man between 45 and 60 years old with acute or convalescent COVID-19. The sample consisted of peripheral blood. The rearrangement links TRBV11-2 to TRBJ2-7, with 12 bases that match TRBD1. The CDR3 protein is CASSFGTGGDEQYF. In DNA, the CDR3 is TGTGCCAGCAGCTTTGGGACAGGGGGCGACGAGCAGTACTTC.